These T cell receptor beta chains were read from a single sample in a study of shared clonotypes between healthy human individuals. TCRdb's table, derived via immunoSEQ multiplex PCR, lists solely in-frame clones and lacks some. The table has a few hundred thousand clones, roughly 97% seen once; the top ten hold 0.045% to 0.06%. Source material: naive CD4+ T cells sorted from blood. Receptor source: a woman younger than 45 in good health. Both conserved end residues are part of each CDR3. D genes are given only for firm matches. Not all rows give a size; the values are once, few, many and, for expanded clones, a class.

V gene	clone size	J gene	D gene	CDR3 DNA	CDR3 protein
TRBV19	.	TRBJ1-3	.	TGTGCCAGTAGTATAGCCGGGAACTCTGGAAACACCATATATTTT	CASSIAGNSGNTIYF
TRBV2	.	TRBJ1-5	.	TGTGCCAGCAGTGATGGGAGGGGGAATCAGCCCCAGCATTTT	CASSDGRGNQPQHF
TRBV27	once	TRBJ1-5	.	TGTGCCACCAGGCGGAATACAGGGATCCCCCATCAGCCCCAGCATTTT	CATRRNTGIPHQPQHF
TRBV5-4	.	TRBJ2-4	TRBD1	TGTGCCAGCAGCTACAGGACAGGGGAAATTTCAAACATTCAGTACTTC	CASSYRTGEISNIQYF
TRBV5-1	.	TRBJ2-2	TRBD1	TGCGCCAGCAAGCCGGGACAGGGGGCTGTCGGGGAGCTGTTTTTT	CASKPGQGAVGELFF
TRBV4-1	.	TRBJ1-4	.	TGCGCCAGCAGCCAGGGCAAGGGCACCGCAACTAATGAAAAACTGTTTTTT	CASSQGKGTATNEKLFF
TRBV6-6	.	TRBJ2-2	TRBD1	TGTGCCAGCAGACCCGGACAGGACACCGGGGAGCTGTTTTTT	CASRPGQDTGELFF
TRBV10-3	.	TRBJ1-2	.	TGTGCCATCAGTGAGTTCGGGGGTGCCAATGGCTACACCTTC	CAISEFGGANGYTF
TRBV9	.	TRBJ1-1	.	TGTGCCAGCAGCGTAGAGGCGGTCCAGAACACTGAAGCTTTCTTT	CASSVEAVQNTEAFF
TRBV6-1	.	TRBJ2-1	.	TGTGCCAGCAGTGAAACCCCTTACTCCTACAATGAGCAGTTCTTC	CASSETPYSYNEQFF
TRBV19	.	TRBJ2-1	TRBD2	TGTGCCAGTAGTATAGCTAGCGGGATGGTTGGTGAGCAGTTCTTC	CASSIASGMVGEQFF
TRBV6-1	once	TRBJ2-7	.	TGTGCCAGCCTCAGGCCACTCGACGAGCAGTACTTC	CASLRPLDEQYF
TRBV30	.	TRBJ2-5	TRBD2	TGTGCCTGGAGTACCGGGACTAGCGGGAGTGTCGGGGAGACCCAGTACTTC	CAWSTGTSGSVGETQYF
TRBV28	.	TRBJ2-1	TRBD1	TGTGCCAGCAGTTCTTATAGGGGTTACAGGGGGAAAGGCGAAGGTGAGCAGTTCTTC	CASSSYRGYRGKGEGEQFF
TRBV6-1	.	TRBJ1-1	.	TGTGCCAGCAGTGGCCCGCCGAACACTGAAGCTTTCTTT	CASSGPPNTEAFF
TRBV5-1	once	TRBJ2-1	.	TGCGCCAGCAGCTTGACGAGCGGCTTCAATGAGCAGTTCTTC	CASSLTSGFNEQFF
TRBV19	once	TRBJ1-1	TRBD1	TGTGCCAGTAACAAGTCCCGGGACAGGAAAGGACGATCTGAAGCTTTCTTT	CASNKSRDRKGRSEAFF
TRBV7-9	.	TRBJ2-2	.	TGTGCCAGCACCCTAAGGGCCGGCCGAACCGGGGAGCTGTTTTTT	CASTLRAGRTGELFF
TRBV6-1	.	TRBJ2-5	.	TGTGCCAGCAGCCCTGGAAGGGAGACCCAGTACTTC	CASSPGRETQYF
TRBV5-1	.	TRBJ2-7	TRBD1	TGCGCCAGCAGAGCCGGGACAGCATACGAGCAGTACTTC	CASRAGTAYEQYF
TRBV2	once	TRBJ2-5	.	TGTGCCAGCAGGGCAGGGACAGAGACCCAGTACTTC	CASRAGTETQYF
TRBV7-9	.	TRBJ2-7	.	TGTGCCAGCAGCTTAGCGGGAGGTGAAAGGTACGAGCAGTACTTC	CASSLAGGERYEQYF
TRBV12-5	.	TRBJ2-7	.	TGTGCTAGTGGTAAGGCTTCGTTTCTCAGACAAGACCGCTACGAGCAGTACTTC	CASGKASFLRQDRYEQYF
TRBV4-1	.	TRBJ2-3	.	TGCGCCAGCAGCCAAGGAAGGCCCCTAATTCCAGATACGCAGTATTTT	CASSQGRPLIPDTQYF
TRBV18	.	TRBJ2-3	TRBD2	TGTGCCAGCTCACCACCGACAGCGGGGGGGAGGACAGATACGCAGTATTTT	CASSPPTAGGRTDTQYF
TRBV30	.	TRBJ2-5	.	TGTGCCTGGAGTACTGGAGACAGGCTCGAATCCGGGCTAGGTGAGACCCAGTACTTC	CAWSTGDRLESGLGETQYF
TRBV19	.	TRBJ2-1	.	TGTGCCAGTAGTCGCCGGGAGAGCTCCTACAATGAGCAGTTCTTC	CASSRRESSYNEQFF
TRBV28	.	TRBJ2-3	TRBD1	TGTGCCAGCAGTTTCCTCAGGACAGGGTTCGGAGATACGCAGTATTTT	CASSFLRTGFGDTQYF